This entry lists 2 T cell receptor beta chains sequenced from one sample in a study of cytomegalovirus exposure and HLA in healthy donors. The PCR had 60 Vbeta and 13 Jbeta primers. The protocol was immunoSEQ multiplex PCR, while the TCRdb copy is restricted to in-frame clones and leaves out a portion. The table has roughly 100,000 clones, roughly three quarters seen once. Sequences were obtained from PBMCs. The receptors derive from a male donor in good health and CMV-seropositive.

The chain combines TRBV18 with TRBJ2-5; 8 bases agree with TRBD2. The V and J ends lost 3 bases and 5 bases, in that order; junction bases with no gene match: 5. CDR1 is KGHSH, CDR2 LQKENI, per germline. This CDR3 is built from 14 residues. CDR3 coding DNA: TGTGCCAGCTCACCGGGACTAGACGGGGAGACCCAGTACTTC. Its translation: CASSPGLDGETQYF.

As concerns this clone: One junction end disagrees with the germline gene, perhaps due to a read error. The chain links TRBV11-2 to TRBJ2-5; perhaps TRBD2 as D (6 bases). CDR1 is SGHAT and CDR2 is FQNNGV in the germline V gene. The CDR3 has 11 amino acids. The DNA of the CDR3 is TGTGCCAGCAGCTCCCGGGGGAATAAGGACTTC. Translated: CASSSRGNKDF.